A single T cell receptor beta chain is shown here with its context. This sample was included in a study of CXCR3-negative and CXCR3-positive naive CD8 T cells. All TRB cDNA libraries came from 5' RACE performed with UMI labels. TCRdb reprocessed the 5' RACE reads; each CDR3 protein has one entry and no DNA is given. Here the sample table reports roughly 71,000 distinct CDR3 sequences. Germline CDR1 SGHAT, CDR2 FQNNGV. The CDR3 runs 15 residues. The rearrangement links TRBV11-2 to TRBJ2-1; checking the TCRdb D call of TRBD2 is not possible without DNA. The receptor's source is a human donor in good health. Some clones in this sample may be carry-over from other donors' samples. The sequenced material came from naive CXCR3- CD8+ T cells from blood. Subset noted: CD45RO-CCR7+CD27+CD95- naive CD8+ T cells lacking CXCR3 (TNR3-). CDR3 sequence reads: CASSLAREGYNEQFF.